This passage covers 24 T cell receptor beta chains from one sample sequenced in a study of immune evolution from preneoplasia to lung adenocarcinoma. The protocol was immunoSEQ multiplex PCR, while the TCRdb copy is restricted to in-frame clones and leaves out a portion. The sample lists 8,000 to 10,000 clones, 75% to 80% seen once, with over 10% in the top ten. Sequencing used FFPE lung adenocarcinoma in situ tissue. The receptors derive from a person of 80 years or more with lung adenocarcinoma.

For the CDR3, the DNA is TGTGCCAGCAGCTCCCAACTGGGAGGGGAGCTGTTTTTT. This translates into CASSSQLGGELFF. The V gene is TRBV7-8, the J gene TRBJ2-2; D is uncertain. Trimming took 4 bases from V and 8 from J, leaving 11 bases between them. There are 13 residues in the CDR3. The germline gives CDR1 SGHVS, CDR2 FQNEAQ.

The rearrangement joins TRBV27 to TRBJ2-7; tentatively, D is TRBD2 (7 bases). Trimming took off 5 bases at V and 3 bases at J, with 20 bases between the two ends. Germline V gene lookup returns CDR1 MNHEY and CDR2 SMNVEV (reference sequence). This CDR3 is 16 amino acids long. The DNA for the CDR3 is TGTGCCAGCAGTAGAACCCGGGGGGCAAGGGACTACGAGCAGTACTTC. Translation: CASSRTRGARDYEQYF.

The chain is built from TRBV2 and TRBJ2-3, with 7 bases fitting TRBD2. After removal of 8 bases from V and 2 bases from J, the junction contained 1 base not matched to a gene. Germline V gene sequence: CDR1 SNHLY, CDR2 FYNNEI. The length of the CDR3 is 12 residues. The DNA of the CDR3 is TGTGCCAGCGGGGGGGACACAGATACGCAGTATTTT. Translating gives CASGGDTDTQYF. The variable domain in full, completed from reference TRBV2 and TRBJ2-3, reads EPEVTQTPSHQVTQMGQEVILRCVPISNHLYFYWYRQILGQKVEFLVSFYNNEISEKSEIFDDQFSVERPDGSNFTLKIRSTKLEDSAMYFCASGGDTDTQYFGPGTRLTVL.

CDR3 nucleotide sequence: TGTGCCATCAGTGAGTTGGTTACAAAACAAGAGACCCAGTACTTC. Translated, it gives CAISELVTKQETQYF. The V call is TRBV10-3, the J call TRBJ2-5, with unresolved D. The germline V gene has CDR1 ENHRY and CDR2 SYGVKD. The CDR3 length is 15 residues. The germline V and J ends were trimmed by 1 base and 2 bases, with 11 bases remaining between them.

The rearrangement joins TRBV6-6 to TRBJ2-5, with unresolved D. V shed 6 bases and J shed 2 bases, with 16 bases lying between them. The CDR3 consists of 15 residues. CDR1 MNHNY and CDR2 SVGAGI come from the germline V gene (reference sequence). The CDR3 DNA follows: TGTGCCAGCAGACGAACGATGGGCCCACAAGAGACCCAGTACTTC. Its translation: CASRRTMGPQETQYF.

The J gene is TRBJ1-4, the V gene TRBV5-1; weak D call: TRBD1 (5 bases). CDR1 and CDR2 (germline): SGHRS, YFSETQ. This CDR3 is 14 amino acids long. V was shortened by 5 bases and J by 0 bases, with 8 bases between the two germline ends. In DNA, the CDR3 is TGCGCCAGCAGGTCAGGGCCAACTAATGAAAAACTGTTTTTT. It specifies CASRSGPTNEKLFF.

This clone was counted a single time. The CDR3 DNA sequence: TGCGCCAGCAGTCGTGACAGGGGGAACACTGAAGCTTTCTTT. Amino acid sequence: CASSRDRGNTEAFF. The chain combines TRBV5-1 with TRBJ1-1, with 8 bases aligning to TRBD1. Germline assignment: CDR1 SGHRS and CDR2 YFSETQ. The CDR3 has 14 residues. With 5 bases clipped from V and 1 base from J, the junction kept 4 bases outside the gene matches.

The V and J genes are TRBV7-9 and TRBJ2-7, with 11 bases lining up with TRBD1. The CDR3 totals 15 residues. Germline CDR1 reads SEHNR; CDR2 reads FQNEAQ (reference sequence). The V gene end was trimmed by 5 bases and the J gene end by 7 bases; junction bases not matched to a gene: 10. In nucleotides, the CDR3 is TGTGCCAGCAGCCCACAAGGGACAGGGGGGGGTGAGCAGTACTTC. It codes for CASSPQGTGGGEQYF. The full variable domain, with the rest looked up from reference TRBV7-9 and TRBJ2-7, is DTGVSQNPRHKITKRGQNVTFRCDPISEHNRLYWYRQTLGQGPEFLTYFQNEAQLEKSRLLSDRFSAERPKGSFSTLEIQRTEQGDSAMYLCASSPQGTGGGEQYFGPGTRLTVT.

V gene TRBV7-9 combines with J gene TRBJ2-3; D tentatively fits TRBD1 or TRBD2 (5 bases each). This CDR3 is 15 amino acids long. Trimming shortened V by 6 bases and J by 1 base, and 14 bases separated the two germline ends. Germline V gene sequence: CDR1 SEHNR, CDR2 FQNEAQ (reference sequence). CDR3: CASRGLQGGTDTQYF. In DNA, the CDR3 is TGTGCCAGCAGAGGTCTGCAGGGAGGCACAGATACGCAGTATTTT.

The chain employs TRBV6-1 and TRBJ2-6, with D possibly called TRBD1 or TRBD2 (6 bases each). The CDR3 extends over 17 amino acids. V gave up 0 bases and J gave up 4 bases, with 13 bases separating them. CDR1 and CDR2 (germline): MNHNS, SASEGT. The CDR3 DNA reads TGTGCCAGCAGTGAAGCCCAAGGGGGGCGCGGGGCCAACGTCCTGACTTTC. Residues: CASSEAQGGRGANVLTF.

The chain has TRBV19 and TRBJ2-2; D may correspond to TRBD1 or TRBD2 (5 bases each). The V and J ends lost 7 bases and 0 bases respectively, with 12 bases between them. CDR3 length: 15 residues. Germline V gene sequence: CDR1 LNHDA, CDR2 SQIVND (reference sequence). The CDR3: CASTRDGTNTGELFF. In DNA form, the CDR3 reads TGTGCCAGTACGAGGGACGGTACGAACACCGGGGAGCTGTTTTTT.

This chain uses TRBV30 with TRBJ2-3, with 7 bases matching TRBD1. The CDR3 has 13 residues. The V segment lost 5 bases and the J segment 1 base; nucleotides outside the gene matches: 3. Germline V gene data show CDR1 as GTSNPN and CDR2 as SVGIG (reference sequence). In DNA, the CDR3 is TGTGCCTGGGAAGGGGGCGGCACAGATACGCAGTATTTT. Translated: CAWEGGGTDTQYF.

In its sample, this clone was seen a few times. The chain combines TRBV28 with TRBJ1-2; D gene unclear. Germline assignment: CDR1 MDHEN and CDR2 SYDVKM. Trimming removed 4 bases at V and 4 bases at J, with 16 bases between. The CDR3 contains 15 residues. The CDR3 bases are TGTGCCAGCAGTTCCCCCGCGAGGGCCGCCTATGGCTACACCTTC. Protein sequence: CASSSPARAAYGYTF.

J is TRBJ2-1 and V is TRBV5-4, with 8 positions matching TRBD1. V lost 4 bases to trimming and J lost 1 base; unmatched junction nucleotides: 1. Germline assignment: CDR1 SGHNT and CDR2 YYREEE (reference sequence). CDR3 length: 14 amino acids. CDR3 amino acids: CASSRQGSYNEQFF. DNA for the CDR3: TGTGCCAGCAGCAGACAGGGGTCCTACAATGAGCAGTTCTTC.

CDR3: CASGRDLSEQYF. CDR3 sequence (DNA): TGTGCCAGCGGGAGGGACCTCAGCGAGCAGTACTTC. The chain links TRBV2 to TRBJ2-7, with 7 bases aligning to TRBD2. This CDR3 is built from 12 residues. CDR1 is SNHLY and CDR2 is FYNNEI in the germline V gene. J was trimmed by 6 bases and V by 8 bases; bases with no gene match: 7. The full variable domain, in which reference TRBV2 and TRBJ2-7 provide the parts outside the CDR3, is EPEVTQTPSHQVTQMGQEVILRCVPISNHLYFYWYRQILGQKVEFLVSFYNNEISEKSEIFDDQFSVERPDGSNFTLKIRSTKLEDSAMYFCASGRDLSEQYFGPGTRLTVT.

The CDR3 region is CATAVDRGITEAFF. In DNA, the CDR3 is TGTGCCACCGCAGTGGACAGGGGGATTACTGAAGCTTTCTTT. V is TRBV21-1 and J is TRBJ1-1; the D call in the table, TRBD1, was not verified against the DNA. TRBV21-1 constitutes a pseudogene. CDR3 length: 14 residues.

The chain employs TRBV28 and TRBJ1-4, with a tentative D call TRBD1 (5 bases). Germline V gene lookup returns CDR1 MDHEN and CDR2 SYDVKM. V dropped 2 bases and J dropped 8 bases, with 12 bases sitting between them. The CDR3 has 14 amino acids. Written as DNA, the CDR3 is TGTGCCAGCAGTTTACGGCCTGGGGGGGAAAAACTGTTTTTT. This encodes CASSLRPGGEKLFF.

V and J are TRBV6-5 and TRBJ2-6; D not resolved. Germline CDR1 and CDR2: MNHEY and SVGAGI. The CDR3 has 13 amino acids. V was pared by 6 bases and J by 0 bases, with 3 bases between. The DNA of the CDR3 is TGTGCCAGCAGCAACTCTGGGGCCAACGTCCTGACTTTC. Amino acid sequence: CASSNSGANVLTF.

This clone appeared a single time. V is TRBV5-4 and J is TRBJ1-1; 7 bases align to TRBD1. The CDR3 is made up of 14 amino acids. The ends lost 4 bases at V and 5 bases at J; junction bases unmatched: 8. Germline CDR1 and CDR2: SGHNT and YYREEE (reference sequence). This chain's CDR3 is CASSRGQGETEAFF. CDR3 bases: TGTGCCAGCAGCCGGGGCCAGGGGGAAACTGAAGCTTTCTTT.

V usage is TRBV4-3 and J usage is TRBJ2-1; possibly TRBD1 for D (5 bases). The germline V gene has CDR1 LGHNA and CDR2 YSLEER. This CDR3 contains 15 residues. The germline V and J ends were trimmed by 0 bases and 0 bases, with 6 bases remaining between them. DNA of the CDR3: TGCGCCAGCAGCCAAGAGCAGGGCTCCTACAATGAGCAGTTCTTC. This codes for CASSQEQGSYNEQFF.

The chain recombines TRBV7-2 with TRBJ2-5, with 12 bases matching TRBD1. Germline CDR1 reads SGHTA; CDR2 reads FQGNSA. The junction had 5 bases not matched to a gene; V was cut back by 5 bases and J by 4 bases. The CDR3 consists of 15 residues. The CDR3 loop is CASSPRDRGPETQYF. DNA of the CDR3: TGTGCCAGCAGCCCCAGGGACAGGGGGCCAGAGACCCAGTACTTC.

This clone was observed a handful of times. The V call is TRBV5-6, the J call TRBJ2-5; no firm D call. The CDR3 spans 14 residues. Germline V gene sequence: CDR1 SGHDT, CDR2 YYEEEE. The V gene lost 0 bases and the J gene lost 5 bases, with 11 bases spanning the gap. CDR3 in amino acids: CASSLVSDGETQYF. DNA of the CDR3: TGTGCCAGCAGCTTGGTGTCCGACGGCGAGACCCAGTACTTC. Using reference TRBV5-6 and TRBJ2-5 for the parts outside the CDR3, the full variable domain is DAGVTQSPTHLIKTRGQQVTLRCSPKSGHDTVSWYQQALGQGPQFIFQYYEEEERQRGNFPDRFSGHQFPNYSSELNVNALLLGDSALYLCASSLVSDGETQYFGPGTRLLVL.

This clone appeared a few times. The genes are TRBV4-3 and TRBJ1-5, with D hard to call. The CDR3 is 13 amino acids. Trimming pared 0 bases from V and 6 bases from J, leaving 6 bases between. Germline V CDR1 and CDR2: LGHNA, YSLEER. CDR3 region: CASSQDLGQPQHF. CDR3 DNA: TGCGCCAGCAGCCAAGATCTTGGTCAGCCCCAGCATTTT.

This chain joins TRBV7-2 and TRBJ2-2; TRBD2 matches at 9 bases. Trimming removed 5 bases from V and 2 bases from J; junction bases left unmatched: 15. The CDR3 sequence is 19 residues long. Germline lookup yields CDR1 SGHTA and CDR2 FQGNSA. CDR3 sequence (DNA): TGTGCCAGCAGCCAAGGTGTGGCGCGACTAGCGGTTAACACCGGGGAGCTGTTTTTT. This translates into CASSQGVARLAVNTGELFF.